Here is one T cell receptor (beta chain) with its context. The entry originates in a study of blood T cell repertoires in COVID-19. Study processing details: Using reference gene primer amplification, nucleated cell counts were estimated. Only in-frame clones appear in the TCRdb table, and some are missing; sequencing was by immunoSEQ multiplex PCR. V, J and clone size reflect that table, while D and trimming were determined from the DNA. This sample has 64,000 or so clones, with 70% to 85% found just once. Per germline, CDR1 SGHRS and CDR2 YFSETQ. V trimming: 4 bases; J trimming: 2 bases; junction bases outside the gene matches: 1. The CDR3 is 14 residues long.

The sequence was collected from a human donor in a cohort sampled during active COVID-19. The sequenced sample consisted of peripheral blood. The genes are TRBV5-1 and TRBJ2-2; 8 bases are shared with TRBD1. The CDR3 reads CASSGQGNTGELFF. The CDR3, as DNA: TGCGCCAGCAGCGGACAGGGAAACACCGGGGAGCTGTTTTTT.